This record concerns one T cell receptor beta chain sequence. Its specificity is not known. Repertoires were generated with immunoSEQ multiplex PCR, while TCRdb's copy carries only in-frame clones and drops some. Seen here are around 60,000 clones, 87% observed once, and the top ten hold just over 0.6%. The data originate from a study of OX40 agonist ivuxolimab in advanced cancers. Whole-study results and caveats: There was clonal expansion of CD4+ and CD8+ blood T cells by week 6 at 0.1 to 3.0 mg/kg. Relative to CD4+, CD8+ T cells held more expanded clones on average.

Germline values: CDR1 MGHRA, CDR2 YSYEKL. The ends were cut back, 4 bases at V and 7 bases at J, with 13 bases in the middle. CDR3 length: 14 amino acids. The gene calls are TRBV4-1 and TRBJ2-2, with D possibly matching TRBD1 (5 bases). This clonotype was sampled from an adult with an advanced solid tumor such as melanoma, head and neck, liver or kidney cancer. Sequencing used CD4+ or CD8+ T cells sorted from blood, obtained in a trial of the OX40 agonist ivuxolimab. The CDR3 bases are TGCGCCAGCAGCCGGACCCAAAGGGGCGGGGAGCTGTTTTTT. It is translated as CASSRTQRGGELFF.